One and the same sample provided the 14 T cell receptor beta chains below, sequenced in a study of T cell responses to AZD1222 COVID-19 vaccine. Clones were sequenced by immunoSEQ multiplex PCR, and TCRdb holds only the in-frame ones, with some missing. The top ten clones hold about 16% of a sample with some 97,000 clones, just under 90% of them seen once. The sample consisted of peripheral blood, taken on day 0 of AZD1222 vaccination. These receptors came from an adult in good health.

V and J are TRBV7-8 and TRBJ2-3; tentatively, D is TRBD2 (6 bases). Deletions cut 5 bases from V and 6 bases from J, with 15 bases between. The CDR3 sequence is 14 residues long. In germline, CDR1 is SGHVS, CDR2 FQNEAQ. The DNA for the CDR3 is TGTGCCAGCAGCAGGGACGGGGGAAAGGATACGCAGTATTTT. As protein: CASSRDGGKDTQYF.

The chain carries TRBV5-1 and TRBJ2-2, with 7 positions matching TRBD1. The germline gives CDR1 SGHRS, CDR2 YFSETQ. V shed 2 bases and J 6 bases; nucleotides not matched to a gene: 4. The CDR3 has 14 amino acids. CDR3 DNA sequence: TGCGCCAGCAGCTTTACAGGGGCCCCCGGGGAGCTGTTTTTT. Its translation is CASSFTGAPGELFF.

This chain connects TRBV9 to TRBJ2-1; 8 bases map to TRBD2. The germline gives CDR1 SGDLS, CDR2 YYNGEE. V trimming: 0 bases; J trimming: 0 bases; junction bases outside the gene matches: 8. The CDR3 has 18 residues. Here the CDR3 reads CASSVARGGGSSYNEQFF. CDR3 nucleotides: TGTGCCAGCAGCGTAGCACGGGGGGGCGGTAGCTCCTACAATGAGCAGTTCTTC. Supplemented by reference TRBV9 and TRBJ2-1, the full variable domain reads DSGVTQTPKHLITATGQRVTLRCSPRSGDLSVYWYQQSLDQGLQFLIQYYNGEERAKGNILERFSAQQFPDLHSELNLSSLELGDSALYFCASSVARGGGSSYNEQFFGPGTRLTVL.

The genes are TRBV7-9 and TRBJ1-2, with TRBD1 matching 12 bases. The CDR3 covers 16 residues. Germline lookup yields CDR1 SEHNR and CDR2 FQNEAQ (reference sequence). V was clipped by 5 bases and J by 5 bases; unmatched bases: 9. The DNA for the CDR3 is TGTGCCAGCAGCCGAAGGGACAGGGGGCACGTTTATGGCTACACCTTC. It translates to CASSRRDRGHVYGYTF.

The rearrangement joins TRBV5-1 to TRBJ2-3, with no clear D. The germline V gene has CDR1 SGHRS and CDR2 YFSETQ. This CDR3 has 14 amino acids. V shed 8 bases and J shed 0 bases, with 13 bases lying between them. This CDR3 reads CASFYTSSTDTQYF. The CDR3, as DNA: TGCGCCAGTTTCTACACGTCTAGCACAGATACGCAGTATTTT.

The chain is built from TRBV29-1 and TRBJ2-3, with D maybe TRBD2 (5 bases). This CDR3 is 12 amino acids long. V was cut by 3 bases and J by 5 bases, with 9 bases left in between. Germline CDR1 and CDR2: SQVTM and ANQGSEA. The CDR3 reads CSVEPGIDTQYF. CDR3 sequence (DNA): TGCAGCGTTGAGCCGGGGATAGATACGCAGTATTTT.

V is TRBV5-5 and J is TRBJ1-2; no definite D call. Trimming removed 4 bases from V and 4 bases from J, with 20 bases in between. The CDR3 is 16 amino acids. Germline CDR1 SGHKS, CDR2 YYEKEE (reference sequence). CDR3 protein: CASSAWPRGRSYGYTF. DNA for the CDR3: TGTGCCAGCAGCGCATGGCCTCGGGGTAGGAGCTATGGCTACACCTTC. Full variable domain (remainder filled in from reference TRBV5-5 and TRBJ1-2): DAGVTQSPTHLIKTRGQQVTLRCSPISGHKSVSWYQQVLGQGPQFIFQYYEKEERGRGNFPDRFSARQFPNYSSELNVNALLLGDSALYLCASSAWPRGRSYGYTFGSGTRLTVV.

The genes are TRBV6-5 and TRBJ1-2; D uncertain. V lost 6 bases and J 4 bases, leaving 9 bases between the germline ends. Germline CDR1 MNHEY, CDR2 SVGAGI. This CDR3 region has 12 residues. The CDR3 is CASRSRSYGYTF. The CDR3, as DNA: TGTGCCAGCAGGAGCAGGTCCTATGGCTACACCTTC.

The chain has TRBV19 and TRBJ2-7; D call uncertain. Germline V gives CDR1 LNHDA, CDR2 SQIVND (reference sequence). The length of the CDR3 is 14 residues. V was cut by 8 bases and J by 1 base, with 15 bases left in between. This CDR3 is CASSRPSYSYEQYF. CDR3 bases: TGTGCCAGTTCCCGACCCTCCTATTCCTACGAGCAGTACTTC.

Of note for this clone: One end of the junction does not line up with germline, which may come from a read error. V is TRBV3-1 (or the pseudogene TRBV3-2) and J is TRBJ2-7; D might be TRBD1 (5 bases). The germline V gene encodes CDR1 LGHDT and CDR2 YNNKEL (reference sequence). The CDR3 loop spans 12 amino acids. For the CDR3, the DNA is TGTGCCAGCAGCCAAGCCGTGGGGCGTGTAGACTTC. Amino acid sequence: CASSQAVGRVDF.

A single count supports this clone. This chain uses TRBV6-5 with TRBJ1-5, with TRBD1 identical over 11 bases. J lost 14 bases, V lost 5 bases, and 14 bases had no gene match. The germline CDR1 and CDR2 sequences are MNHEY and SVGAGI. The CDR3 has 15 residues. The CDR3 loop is CASSKPGQGVPQKHF. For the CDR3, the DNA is TGTGCCAGCAGTAAACCGGGACAGGGGGTCCCCCAAAAGCATTTT.

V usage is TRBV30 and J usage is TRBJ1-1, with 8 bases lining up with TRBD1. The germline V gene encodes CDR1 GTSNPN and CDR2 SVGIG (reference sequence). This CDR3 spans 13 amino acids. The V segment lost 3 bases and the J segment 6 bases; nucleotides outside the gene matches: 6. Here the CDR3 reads CAWSVQGAPEAFF. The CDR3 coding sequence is TGTGCCTGGAGCGTTCAGGGGGCCCCTGAAGCTTTCTTT.

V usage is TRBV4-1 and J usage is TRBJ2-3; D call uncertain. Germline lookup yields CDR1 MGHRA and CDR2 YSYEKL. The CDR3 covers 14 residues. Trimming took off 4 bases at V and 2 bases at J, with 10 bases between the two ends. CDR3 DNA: TGCGCCAGCAGCCCCTCGCCCACCACAGATACGCAGTATTTT. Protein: CASSPSPTTDTQYF.

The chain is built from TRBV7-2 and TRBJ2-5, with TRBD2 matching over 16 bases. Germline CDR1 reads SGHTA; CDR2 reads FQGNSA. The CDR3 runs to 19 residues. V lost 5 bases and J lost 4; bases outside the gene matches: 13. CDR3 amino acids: CASSPGGTSGGASIETQYF. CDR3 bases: TGTGCCAGCAGCCCGGGAGGGACTAGCGGGGGGGCCTCGATAGAGACCCAGTACTTC.